These 6 T cell receptor beta chains came from one sample sequenced in a study of shared clonotypes between healthy human individuals (TCRdb year 2020). Libraries were constructed by the immunoSEQ multiplex PCR assay. TCRdb mirrors the immuneACCESS table, restricted to in-frame sequences. Some clones are absent from its copies; in checked studies, under half trace to an unresolved V gene, and the reason for the others is unknown. The sample data list about 510,000 clones, and approximately 85% of these were observed just once. The ten largest clonotypes hold under 15% of the sample. The sequencing input was PBMCs. The source of these receptors is a woman in her forties in good health. Some clones in this sample may be carry-over from other donors' samples.

The V and J genes are TRBV5-1 and TRBJ1-1, with D possibly TRBD1 on 5 matching bases. CDR3 length equals 14 residues. Trimming took off 0 bases at V and 1 base at J, with 7 bases between the two ends. CDR1 and CDR2 (germline): SGHRS, YFSETQ. In DNA form, the CDR3 reads TGCGCCAGCAGCTTGGGACAGCAGAACACTGAAGCTTTCTTT. This codes for CASSLGQQNTEAFF.

The V call is TRBV7-2, the J call TRBJ2-7; 10 positions match TRBD2. CDR1 SGHTA and CDR2 FQGNSA come from the germline V gene. The CDR3 consists of 16 residues. V was pared by 2 bases and J by 4 bases, with 8 bases of the junction left unmatched. The CDR3 nucleotides read TGTGCCAGCAGCTTAACCGGGGCTAGCGGGAGTTACGAGCAGTACTTC. This sequence encodes CASSLTGASGSYEQYF.

This sequence joins TRBV9 and TRBJ2-4; possible D gene TRBD2, 5 bases. CDR3 length equals 11 residues. Per the germline V gene, CDR1 is SGDLS and CDR2 is YYNGEE. Trimming stripped 3 bases from V and 14 bases from J, with 12 bases between. The CDR3 protein is CASSGGSGKYF. For the CDR3, the DNA is TGTGCCAGCAGCGGAGGGTCCGGGAAGTACTTC.

The sample holds one count of this clone. This rearrangement joins TRBV2 to TRBJ2-1; tentatively, D is TRBD2 (6 bases). The CDR3 runs 13 residues. Trimming removed 8 bases from V and 7 bases from J, with 15 bases in between. Per the germline V gene, CDR1 is SNHLY and CDR2 is FYNNEI. The CDR3 DNA is TGTGCCAGCTATAGCGGCCTGCGGAATGAGCAGTTCTTC. As protein: CASYSGLRNEQFF.

This clone was detected only once. The V gene is TRBV27, the J gene TRBJ1-4; tentatively, D is TRBD1 (5 bases). With 4 bases removed from V and 2 bases from J, the gap between germline ends came to 8 bases. CDR1 is MNHEY, CDR2 SMNVEV, per germline (reference sequence). CDR3 length equals 14 residues. CDR3 sequence reads: CASSSQGTNEKLFF. In nucleotides, the CDR3 is TGTGCCAGCAGTTCCCAGGGCACTAATGAAAAACTGTTTTTT.

The gene calls are TRBV16 and TRBJ2-6; 7 positions agree with TRBD1. This CDR3 region has 18 residues. CDR1 is KGHSY and CDR2 is FQNENV in the germline V gene. Unmatched junction bases numbered 12, after V lost 5 bases and J lost 2 bases. The CDR3 sequence is CASSANTGVRPGANVLTF. The DNA of the CDR3 is TGTGCCAGCAGCGCAAATACAGGGGTGCGACCTGGGGCCAACGTCCTGACTTTC.